This is a list of T cell receptor beta chains from one sample in a study of vaccination effects on CD4 cells after COVID-19. The data were produced by immunoSEQ multiplex PCR, yet TCRdb's version contains in-frame clones alone and is incomplete. The sample has more than 15,000 clones, over 65% seen once. Their antigens are not known. Sequencing used CD4+ T cells from PBMCs cultured with SARS-CoV-2 spike peptides, obtained after COVID-19 vaccination. Receptors were obtained from a human donor who had a prior SARS-CoV-2 infection. CDR3s include the opening cysteine and the closing phenylalanine or tryptophan. A D gene is named only where the DNA matches it firmly. The size entry is marked missing in some rows and otherwise reads once, few, many or a size class.

TRBJ1-1 | NA | 16 | NA | TRBV4-1 | TGCGCCAGCAGCCAGATTCCGAGACAGAAGAACACTGAAGCTTTCTTT | CASSQIPRQKNTEAFF
TRBJ2-1 | NA | 15 | TRBD1 | TRBV5-1 | TGCGCCAGCAGCATTACCGGGACAGACCTCGATGAGCAGTTCTTC | CASSITGTDLDEQFF
TRBJ2-7 | NA | 12 | TRBD1 | TRBV9 | TGTGCCAGCAGCGGACAGGGCTACGAGCAGTACTTC | CASSGQGYEQYF
TRBJ2-3 | NA | 13 | NA | TRBV7-2 | TGTGCCAGCAGCTTTGGAGGCACAGATACGCAGTATTTT | CASSFGGTDTQYF
TRBJ1-2 | NA | 14 | NA | TRBV5-1 | TGCACCAGCAGCTTGGAACCCAGCAGCTATGGCTACACCTTC | CTSSLEPSSYGYTF
TRBJ2-1 | NA | 16 | TRBD1 | TRBV3-1/TRBV3-2 | TGTGCCAGCAGCCAAGACCACGGACAGGGTCGGAATGAGCAGTTCTTC | CASSQDHGQGRNEQFF
TRBJ1-5 | medium-sized | 12 | NA | TRBV18 | TGTGCCAGCGGGGAGGGAAATCAGCCCCAGCATTTT | CASGEGNQPQHF
TRBJ2-2 | NA | 15 | NA | TRBV11-2 | TGTGCCAGCAGCCTTACAGGGTCGAACACCGGGGAGCTGTTTTTT | CASSLTGSNTGELFF
TRBJ2-4 | NA | 19 | TRBD2 | TRBV3-1/TRBV3-2 | TGTGCCAGCAGCCAAGAATCCCCACTAGCGGGGGGAGCCAAAAACATTCAGTACTTC | CASSQESPLAGGAKNIQYF
TRBJ1-1 | NA | 15 | TRBD1 | TRBV6-5 | TGTGCCAGCATCCAGGACAGGGCCTTTAACACTGAAGCTTTCTTT | CASIQDRAFNTEAFF
TRBJ2-1 | NA | 14 | NA | TRBV12-5 | TGTGCTAGTGGACCACAGGGATCCTACAATGAGCAGTTCTTC | CASGPQGSYNEQFF
TRBJ1-6 | NA | 15 | TRBD1 | TRBV3-1/TRBV3-2 | TGTGCCAGCAGCCATCAAGACAGGGGAAATTCACCCCTCCACTTT | CASSHQDRGNSPLHF
TRBJ2-7 | once | 16 | TRBD2 | TRBV7-2 | TGTGCCAGCAGCTTAGCCAGCGGGGGCCAAACCTACGAGCAGTACTTC | CASSLASGGQTYEQYF
TRBJ2-1 | once | 19 | TRBD2 | TRBV30 | TGTGCCTGGAGCCCTTCCGACCCCGGGAGGCCCCTCTCCTACAATGAGCAGTTCTTC | CAWSPSDPGRPLSYNEQFF